These 16 T cell receptor beta chains were sequenced from one sample in a study of T-cell memory formation after mild COVID-19. TCRdb fed the 5' RACE reads into MiXCR, producing one record per CDR3 protein. The sample includes a few hundred thousand distinct CDR3 sequences, roughly 10% seen only once; the top ten take roughly 3%. Material for sequencing was PBMCs or a T cell subset sorted from them (not recorded which). The source is a young man who had mild COVID-19 (a few samples of this study predate the infection). Cell type and time point are not known.

CDR3 amino acids: CASRIHRGERETQYF. The CDR3 DNA follows: TGTGCCAGCAGAATCCACAGGGGTGAAAGAGAGACCCAGTACTTC. The V call is TRBV27, the J call TRBJ2-5; 7 nucleotides line up with TRBD1. The CDR3 runs 15 residues. V gave up 6 bases and J gave up 4 bases; unmatched junction bases: 11. CDR1 MNHEY and CDR2 SMNVEV come from the germline V gene (reference sequence).

In its sample, this clonotype was seen a few times. Written as DNA, the CDR3 is TGTGCCAGCAGTTTACGTTTTTGGACAGGGGGCAAGGAGACCCAGTACTTC. This encodes CASSLRFWTGGKETQYF. The chain combines TRBV12-3 or TRBV12-4 with TRBJ2-5; 11 positions match TRBD1. The trim removed 2 bases at V and 5 bases at J, leaving 10 bases unmatched. This CDR3 comprises 17 residues.

This clonotype was seen more than once but under ten times. The CDR3 here is CASSLARVVPTDNEQFF. The CDR3 DNA reads TGCGCCAGCAGCTTGGCCCGGGTCGTACCTACCGACAATGAGCAGTTCTTC. The J gene is TRBJ2-1, the V gene TRBV5-1; the D is unclear. The CDR3 is made up of 17 amino acids. CDR1 SGHRS and CDR2 YFSETQ come from the germline V gene. Between the trimmed V and J ends, which lost 0 bases and 5 bases, there was a span of 18 bases.

This CDR3 reads CASSHRDRGLSHSGANVLTF. The CDR3 DNA sequence: TGTGCCAGCAGTCACCGGGACAGGGGGCTCAGTCACTCTGGGGCCAACGTCCTGACTTTC. This chain uses TRBV27 with TRBJ2-6, with 12 bases that match TRBD1. The V gene end was trimmed by 5 bases and the J gene end by 0 bases; junction bases not matched to a gene: 11. The germline CDR1 and CDR2 sequences are MNHEY and SMNVEV (reference sequence). CDR3 size: 20 residues.

This clonotype was detected ten times or more. This chain connects TRBV5-1 to TRBJ1-4; 7 nucleotides match TRBD1. V was pared by 4 bases and J by 8 bases, with 11 bases of the junction left unmatched. Germline CDR1 reads SGHRS; CDR2 reads YFSETQ. The CDR3 has 15 amino acids. CDR3 nucleotides: TGCGCCAGCAGCCCGCTGACAGGGATTGAGGAAAAACTGTTTTTT. It encodes CASSPLTGIEEKLFF.

This clonotype occurred many times. The chain is built from TRBV4-3 and TRBJ2-7; D possibly corresponds to TRBD2 (7 bases). Germline values: CDR1 LGHNA, CDR2 YSLEER. The V end lost 4 bases, the J end lost 2 bases, and 15 bases lay between the germline ends. The CDR3 is 15 amino acids. CDR3 DNA: TGCGCCAGCAGCCGGTTAGGGGGGGAAGCCTACGAGCAGTACTTC. Its protein is CASSRLGGEAYEQYF.

In this sample, this clonotype turned up many times. The chain combines TRBV7-2 with TRBJ2-1; 9 nucleotides align to TRBD2. V was pared by 4 bases and J by 8 bases, with 6 bases of the junction left unmatched. The V gene's germline CDR1 is SGHTA and CDR2 FQGNSA. This CDR3 contains 14 residues. The CDR3 nucleotides are TGTGCCAGCAGCTGGGGCGGGGGGGCGGATGAGCAGTTCTTC. Amino acids: CASSWGGGADEQFF.

The chain has TRBV4-1 and TRBJ1-2; D is uncertain. This CDR3 spans 16 amino acids. V gave up 0 bases and J gave up 1 base, with 12 bases separating them. The germline V gene has CDR1 MGHRA and CDR2 YSYEKL. CDR3: CASSQDERVLNYGYTF. The CDR3 DNA follows: TGCGCCAGCAGCCAAGATGAAAGGGTTCTTAACTATGGCTACACCTTC.

J is TRBJ2-7 and V is TRBV28, with D uncertain. This CDR3 is built from 13 residues. V was clipped by 6 bases and J by 6 bases, with 15 bases between them. The germline gives CDR1 MDHEN, CDR2 SYDVKM. CDR3 nucleotides: TGTGCCAGCAGCTCCGGCTGGGTCCCCGAGCAGTACGTC. As protein: CASSSGWVPEQYV.

The chain employs TRBV10-3 and TRBJ2-5; D not resolved. V shed 0 bases and J shed 5 bases, with 13 bases lying between them. In germline, CDR1 is ENHRY, CDR2 SYGVKD. CDR3 length: 15 amino acids. CDR3 sequence reads: CAISESLSVGETQYF. The CDR3 DNA is TGTGCCATCAGTGAGTCGTTAAGTGTGGGGGAGACCCAGTACTTC.

This clonotype was counted between two and nine times. The gene calls are TRBV4-3 and TRBJ2-7; TRBD1 agrees at 8 bases. The germline gives CDR1 LGHNA, CDR2 YSLEER. The length of the CDR3 is 14 residues. J lost 3 bases, V lost 3 bases, and 4 bases had no gene match. The CDR3 here is CASSHPDRVYEQYF. The CDR3, as DNA: TGCGCCAGCAGCCACCCGGACAGGGTCTACGAGCAGTACTTC.

There are many counts of this clonotype. This chain connects TRBV27 to TRBJ1-5, with D perhaps matching TRBD1 (6 bases). Trimming pared 2 bases from V and 5 bases from J, leaving 10 bases between. The CDR3 runs 14 residues. Germline assignment: CDR1 MNHEY and CDR2 SMNVEV (reference sequence). The DNA for the CDR3 is TGTGCCAGCAGTTTACGTAAGGGGGATCAGCCCCAGCATTTT. It encodes CASSLRKGDQPQHF.

V is TRBV6-2 or TRBV6-3 and J is TRBJ2-3; 14 bases map to TRBD2. Trimming took 6 bases from V and 0 from J; bases not matched to a gene: 8. Germline-derived CDR1 and CDR2 are MNHEY and SVGEGT. The CDR3 totals 18 residues. The CDR3 DNA reads TGTGCCAGCAGGAAGGGACTAGCGGGAGTTACTAGCACAGATACGCAGTATTTT. Protein product: CASRKGLAGVTSTDTQYF.

This clonotype was counted only a few times. V is TRBV27 and J is TRBJ2-7, with D possibly TRBD2 on 6 matching bases. The CDR3 length is 12 residues. Germline loops: CDR1 MNHEY, CDR2 SMNVEV (reference sequence). Between the trimmed V and J ends, which lost 6 bases and 9 bases, there was a span of 15 bases. This CDR3 is CASRREREPQYF. For the CDR3, the DNA is TGTGCCAGCAGACGGGAGAGAGAGCCGCAGTACTTC.

Only one count was recorded for this clonotype. The V and J genes are TRBV7-9 and TRBJ2-3; D is possibly TRBD1 (7 bases). Trimming stripped 4 bases from V and 5 bases from J, with 16 bases between. This CDR3 contains 15 residues. Germline V gene sequence: CDR1 SEHNR, CDR2 FQNEAQ (reference sequence). The CDR3 protein is CASSSWTGGIDTQYF. CDR3 bases: TGTGCCAGCAGCTCCTGGACAGGAGGGATAGATACGCAGTATTTT.

CDR3 bases: TGTGCCAGCAGTAAGGGGGCGGAGGTCTCCTACAATGAGCAGTTCTTC. This encodes CASSKGAEVSYNEQFF. The chain joins TRBV12-3 or TRBV12-4 to TRBJ2-1, with TRBD1 identical over 7 bases. V shed 5 bases and J 0 bases; nucleotides not matched to a gene: 7. The CDR3 runs 16 residues.